This T cell receptor beta chain was profiled in a study of T cells in Graves' hyperthyroidism and ophthalmopathy. Regions amplified from RNA transcripts were the TCR beta CDR3 regions. First-round RT-PCR targeting the TCR CDR3 was performed with the HTBI primer set. TCRdb analysed the multiplex PCR reads with MiXCR anew, one entry per CDR3 protein. The repertoire holds about 52,000 distinct CDR3 sequences, with less than 60% as singletons. The CDR3 contains 16 residues. The V end was cut by 2 bases, the J end by 0 bases, with 11 bases between. Germline lookup yields CDR1 SGHTA and CDR2 FQGTGA. This clonotype appeared many times.

This clonotype was obtained from a woman in her 50s with Graves' ophthalmopathy. This chain connects TRBV7-3 to TRBJ2-1; maybe TRBD2 (5 bases). Source material: blood. CDR3 residues: CASSLLAPSSYNEQFF. The DNA of the CDR3 is TGTGCCAGCAGCTTACTAGCACCGAGCTCCTACAATGAGCAGTTCTTC.